This T cell receptor (beta chain) was obtained from a study of blood T cells in healthy people across ages. Points from the study as a whole: Unknown donor CMV status possibly confounded expanded clonotype changes.

Primers used in a second PCR of roughly 6 to 11 cycles were a sample-barcoded 5' primer and a J-beta primer mix. TCRdb reanalysed the 5' RACE reads using MiXCR and keeps one entry per CDR3 protein. The data contain hundreds of thousands of distinct CDR3 sequences, nearly 60% of them singletons. V was clipped by 5 bases and J by 4 bases; unmatched bases: 4. The CDR3 loop spans 14 amino acids. Per germline, CDR1 SGHTA and CDR2 FQGNSA. This clonotype was counted between two and nine times. Its antigen is as yet unknown. Sequenced: blood. This chain connects TRBV7-2 to TRBJ1-2; 10 bases are shared with TRBD1. This TCR came from a man younger than 45 in good health. CDR3 sequence: CASSPTGGGYGYTF. The CDR3 DNA reads as TGTGCCAGCAGCCCGACAGGGGGCGGCTATGGCTACACCTTC.